This T cell receptor beta chain is from a study of CD8 T cells in ankylosing spondylitis (dated by TCRdb to the late 2010s). For the wider study: T cell receptor beta repertoires were profiled in healthy donors and ankylosing spondylitis patients so that disease-linked TCR variants could be found. Peripheral blood was sampled, and synovial fluid was additionally collected from ankylosing spondylitis patients. The whole study cohort included some 100 healthy donors and over 20 ankylosing spondylitis patients.

TCRdb names Illumina HiSeq 2500 as the instrument used. TCR beta libraries were prepared by quantitative 5'-RACE with molecular barcodes. In the source study's methods: A new computational method, built on a probabilistic model of VDJ rearrangement, was used to identify disease-linked TCR variants. Through fastp at Q25 and MiXCR, TCRdb rebuilt clones from the public reads, retaining in-frame beta chains. Entries are consolidated by CDR3 protein sequence, retaining the most common genes and DNA. TCRdb, not the original authors, processed these V and J calls. This sample holds some 250,000 distinct CDR3 sequences; about 24% were observed only once. The biggest ten clones account for approximately 0.61% of the sample. CDR1 and CDR2, looked up from the germline V gene, are SGHTA and FQGNSA. Compared with germline, V lacks 5 bases and J lacks 4 bases; bases without a gene match: 3. Counted from cysteine to phenylalanine, this CDR3 has 13 amino acids. Only the CDR3 region is kept as DNA, spanning 39 bases read in frame from base 1.

This clonotype was counted ten times or more. It has no known antigen specificity. Per-base quality was not reported, and no clone a single base away is much larger than it. The full study reports these points: Blood from ankylosing spondylitis patients appeared to be characterized by a TCR beta motif made up of seven or eight highly homologous amino acid variants. The disease-linked clones showed a CD8+ phenotype and occurred at relatively low frequencies in peripheral blood. The disease-linked clones were reported as significantly enriched in matched synovial fluid samples from ankylosing spondylitis patients. Some TCR beta motif variants had previously been reported in synovial fluid and blood of reactive arthritis patients, which suggested common disease-initiation mechanisms.

The chain is made from TRBV7-2 and TRBJ2-5; TRBD2 agrees with 8 junctional bases. The receptor was isolated from a male donor with ankylosing spondylitis or in good health (not recorded which). The specimen sequenced was blood, either unsorted or a sorted T cell fraction (not recorded which). The DNA is as follows: TGTGCCAGCAGCCCAAGCGGGGGAGAGACCCAGTACTTC. This sequence encodes CASSPSGGETQYF.